This TCR beta chain was captured in a study of T cell responses to AZD1222 COVID-19 vaccine. Per germline, CDR1 SGHTS and CDR2 YDEGEE. With 2 bases removed from V and 0 bases from J, the gap between germline ends came to 5 bases. This CDR3 has 14 amino acids. Pooled together were second doses at about 4 or about 12 weeks. The protocol was immunoSEQ multiplex PCR, while the TCRdb copy is restricted to in-frame clones and leaves out a portion. The data hold approximately 150,000 clones, with about 90% observed a single time. The genes are TRBV5-8 and TRBJ1-4; D gene uncertain. The source of this sequence is an adult who received the AZD1222 COVID-19 vaccine. Sequencing used peripheral blood, obtained 28 days after the second AZD1222 dose. The CDR3 DNA reads TGTGCCAGCAGCTTCCGCTCAACTAATGAAAAACTGTTTTTT. Amino acids: CASSFRSTNEKLFF.